What follows are 25 T cell receptor beta chains derived from one specimen sequenced in a study of T cell responses to AZD1222 COVID-19 vaccine. The table came from immunoSEQ multiplex PCR; TCRdb's copy has only in-frame clones and leaves some out. The table records about 180,000 clones, around nine tenths of them present only once. The sequences come from peripheral blood, collected on day 0 of AZD1222 vaccination. The receptor set was obtained from an adult in good health.

The chain combines TRBV24-1 with TRBJ1-2; tentative D call: TRBD1 (6 bases). CDR1 and CDR2 (germline): KGHDR, SFDVKD. The CDR3 runs 12 residues. V was shortened by 9 bases and J by 8 bases, with 15 bases between the two germline ends. CDR3 coding DNA: TGTGCCACCGGCGGTGACAGGAGAGGCTACACCTTC. Encoded protein: CATGGDRRGYTF.

The chain recombines TRBV7-8 with TRBJ2-5, with D perhaps given as TRBD1 or TRBD2 (5 bases each). This CDR3 region has 12 residues. Germline CDR1 is SGHVS and CDR2 is FQNEAQ. Trimming left V 11 bases short and J 10 bases short, with 20 bases between. CDR3: CAAGTARTGQYF. The CDR3 DNA follows: TGTGCCGCTGGGACCGCCCGGACGGGCCAGTACTTC.

The chain has TRBV27 and TRBJ1-5, with TRBD1 matching over 8 bases. Germline trimming cut 5 bases from V and 4 bases from J; bases unmatched to any gene: 4. The CDR3 runs 14 residues. Germline V gene lookup returns CDR1 MNHEY and CDR2 SMNVEV (reference sequence). The CDR3 DNA sequence: TGTGCCAGCAGTGCTCAGGGGGCTAATCAGCCCCAGCATTTT. This gives the protein CASSAQGANQPQHF.

The V gene is TRBV27, the J gene TRBJ2-7; TRBD1 or TRBD2 may be the D gene (6 bases each). Trimming removed 2 bases from V and 3 bases from J, with 14 bases in between. The CDR3 consists of 15 residues. The V gene's germline CDR1 is MNHEY and CDR2 SMNVEV (reference sequence). CDR3 nucleotide sequence: TGTGCCAGCAGTTTAAACTCTGGGGGGCTCTACGAGCAGTACTTC. Translation gives CASSLNSGGLYEQYF.

This chain uses TRBV18 with TRBJ1-5; D gene uncertain. The CDR3 runs to 13 residues. Germline V gene data show CDR1 as KGHSH and CDR2 as LQKENI. V shed 6 bases and J shed 6 bases, with 12 bases lying between them. This CDR3 reads CASSPGVGQPQHF. In nucleotides, the CDR3 is TGTGCCAGCTCCCCTGGGGTTGGTCAGCCCCAGCATTTT.

The chain joins TRBV24-1 to TRBJ2-5, with D possibly being TRBD1 (6 bases). V gave up 4 bases and J gave up 5 bases, with 16 bases separating them. This CDR3 contains 15 residues. Germline CDR1 reads KGHDR; CDR2 reads SFDVKD. The CDR3 loop is CATSEGNRVGETQYF. The DNA for the CDR3 is TGTGCCACCAGTGAGGGGAACAGGGTTGGGGAGACCCAGTACTTC.

The chain uses TRBV3-1 (or the pseudogene TRBV3-2) and TRBJ2-7; D gene unclear. The germline V gene encodes CDR1 LGHDT and CDR2 YNNKEL (reference sequence). This CDR3 has 13 residues. V dropped 1 base and J dropped 7 bases, with 11 bases sitting between them. The CDR3 spells CASSQVWLEEQYF. DNA of the CDR3: TGTGCCAGCAGCCAAGTTTGGCTAGAGGAGCAGTACTTC.

The genes are TRBV7-2 and TRBJ2-7, with TRBD2 identical over 9 bases. The V segment lost 10 bases and the J segment 5 bases; nucleotides outside the gene matches: 18. The CDR3 is 16 residues long. CDR1 is SGHTA and CDR2 is FQGNSA in the germline V gene. The CDR3 reads CATGLGGLAGINEQYF. Here the CDR3 DNA reads TGTGCCACCGGACTAGGGGGGCTAGCGGGAATCAACGAGCAGTACTTC.

V usage is TRBV5-1 and J usage is TRBJ1-4; possibly TRBD1 for D (5 bases). The CDR3 is 14 amino acids. Trimming pared 4 bases from V and 3 bases from J, leaving 10 bases between. CDR1 is SGHRS and CDR2 is YFSETQ in the germline V gene. CDR3 sequence reads: CASSLTRANEKLFF. For the CDR3, the DNA is TGCGCCAGCAGCCTGACCAGGGCTAATGAAAAACTGTTTTTT.

V gene TRBV2 combines with J gene TRBJ1-5; D remains unclear. The CDR3 length is 14 residues. The V end was cut by 7 bases, the J end by 0 bases, with 10 bases between. Germline-derived CDR1 and CDR2 are SNHLY and FYNNEI. CDR3 sequence reads: CASKPVHSNQPQHF. CDR3 coding DNA: TGTGCCAGCAAGCCGGTCCATAGCAATCAGCCCCAGCATTTT.

The chain links TRBV6-2 or TRBV6-3 to TRBJ1-2; D is ambiguous. This CDR3 spans 14 amino acids. Trimming stripped 5 bases from V and 6 bases from J, with 16 bases between. Germline-derived CDR1 and CDR2 are MNHEY and SVGEGT. In DNA form, the CDR3 reads TGTGCCAGCAGTCCCGGCTTCGTGTGGGATGGCTACACCTTC. It encodes CASSPGFVWDGYTF.

The rearrangement uses TRBV28 and TRBJ1-2; D gene unclear. The germline gives CDR1 MDHEN, CDR2 SYDVKM. Trimming stripped 5 bases from V and 3 bases from J, with 13 bases between. This CDR3 comprises 14 residues. CDR3 coding DNA: TGTGCCAGCAGTCTTAGGGTGCTGTACTATGGCTACACCTTC. Protein product: CASSLRVLYYGYTF.

The rearrangement uses TRBV7-8 and TRBJ1-5; perhaps TRBD1 as D (5 bases). The V gene lost 5 bases and the J gene lost 3 bases, with 17 bases spanning the gap. The CDR3 totals 16 residues. CDR1 is SGHVS, CDR2 FQNEAQ, per germline. CDR3 sequence reads: CASSHYPKGSNQPQHF. The CDR3 DNA sequence: TGTGCCAGCAGCCACTACCCGAAGGGGTCCAATCAGCCCCAGCATTTT.

The chain links TRBV27 to TRBJ2-1, with unresolved D. Germline CDR1 MNHEY, CDR2 SMNVEV (reference sequence). Trimming took 7 bases from V and 6 from J, leaving 13 bases between them. The CDR3 loop spans 13 amino acids. The DNA of the CDR3 is TGTGCCAGCACCAACCCCTTAGGCAATGAGCAGTTCTTC. This encodes CASTNPLGNEQFF.

As regards this clone: Other DNA sequences in the same sample also yield this CDR3. This sequence joins TRBV30 and TRBJ1-2; 8 bases are shared with TRBD1. Germline V gene data show CDR1 as GTSNPN and CDR2 as SVGIG (reference sequence). This CDR3 is built from 14 residues. Unmatched junction bases numbered 5, after V lost 3 bases and J lost 2 bases. The CDR3 nucleotides read TGTGCCTGGAGCCTCGGACAGGGCAACTATGGCTACACCTTC. Translation gives CAWSLGQGNYGYTF.

The V gene is TRBV18, the J gene TRBJ1-1; no clear D gene. CDR1 is KGHSH and CDR2 is LQKENI in the germline V gene. The CDR3 runs 15 residues. V lost 2 bases to trimming and J lost 0 bases, with 10 bases between them. Here the CDR3 DNA reads TGTGCCAGCTCACCAGGGAGGCAGATGAACACTGAAGCTTTCTTT. Translating it yields CASSPGRQMNTEAFF. The whole variable domain, filled in from reference TRBV18 and TRBJ1-1, reads NAGVMQNPRHLVRRRGQEARLRCSPMKGHSHVYWYRQLPEEGLKFMVYLQKENIIDESGMPKERFSAEFPKEGPSILRIQQVVRGDSAAYFCASSPGRQMNTEAFFGQGTRLTVV.

The chain carries TRBV19 and TRBJ1-1; possible D gene TRBD1, 6 bases. Germline V gene sequence: CDR1 LNHDA, CDR2 SQIVND (reference sequence). The CDR3 totals 16 residues. V was clipped by 5 bases and J by 0 bases, with 16 bases between them. The CDR3 protein is CASSARQALMNTEAFF. CDR3 in DNA: TGTGCCAGTAGTGCCAGACAGGCCCTTATGAACACTGAAGCTTTCTTT.

The genes are TRBV2 and TRBJ2-5; D is uncertain. The CDR3 loop spans 14 amino acids. The V gene's germline CDR1 is SNHLY and CDR2 FYNNEI. V dropped 7 bases and J dropped 1 base, with 13 bases sitting between them. CDR3 nucleotides: TGTGCCAGCATCCGAGGAAGGTCCCAAGAGACCCAGTACTTC. Its translation: CASIRGRSQETQYF.

This clone was observed a single time. This chain joins TRBV5-1 and TRBJ1-6; 12 bases match TRBD1. V was pared by 4 bases and J by 7 bases, with 12 bases of the junction left unmatched. Looked up from germline, CDR1 is SGHRS and CDR2 is YFSETQ. This CDR3 contains 18 residues. This CDR3 reads CASSAPGQGAAGNSPLHF. CDR3 coding DNA: TGCGCCAGCAGCGCACCGGGACAGGGGGCCGCTGGCAATTCACCCCTCCACTTT.

CDR3 bases: TGCGCCAGCATTGGACTAGCGGGAGACTCGGACGGGGAGCTGTTTTTT. This translates into CASIGLAGDSDGELFF. This sequence joins TRBV10-1 and TRBJ2-2; 13 bases are shared with TRBD2. This CDR3 spans 16 amino acids. Losses at the gene ends were 7 bases for V and 7 bases for J; bases not matched to a gene: 9. Germline assignment: CDR1 WNHNN and CDR2 SYGVQD (reference sequence).

The rearrangement links TRBV6-5 to TRBJ1-3, with D possibly TRBD1 on 5 matching bases. V gave up 0 bases and J gave up 3 bases, with 9 bases separating them. CDR1 and CDR2 from the germline V gene are MNHEY and SVGAGI. The CDR3 has 15 amino acids. The chain's CDR3 is CASSYSTAHGNTIYF. The CDR3 bases are TGTGCCAGCAGTTACTCGACAGCTCATGGAAACACCATATATTTT.

This rearrangement joins TRBV9 to TRBJ1-1; the D is unclear. CDR1 and CDR2 (germline): SGDLS, YYNGEE. The V end was cut by 3 bases, the J end by 4 bases, with 7 bases between. The CDR3 runs 12 residues. CDR3 region: CASSAGGTEAFF. CDR3 DNA sequence: TGTGCCAGCAGCGCGGGAGGCACTGAAGCTTTCTTT.

V is TRBV30 and J is TRBJ2-1; D is undetermined. The V gene lost 1 base and the J gene lost 4 bases, with 2 bases spanning the gap. The CDR3 has 11 residues. The germline gives CDR1 GTSNPN, CDR2 SVGIG (reference sequence). Here the CDR3 DNA reads TGTGCCTGGAGTGCTTACAATGAGCAGTTCTTC. Encoded protein: CAWSAYNEQFF.

The V and J genes are TRBV30 and TRBJ2-7; TRBD1 matches at 8 bases. Germline V lookup: CDR1 GTSNPN, CDR2 SVGIG (reference sequence). Unmatched junction bases numbered 7, after V lost 2 bases and J lost 7 bases. The CDR3 spans 13 residues. Here the CDR3 DNA reads TGTGCCTGGAGTAAGCAGGGGGCAGGGGAGCAGTACTTC. Translating gives CAWSKQGAGEQYF.

The rearrangement links TRBV20-1 to TRBJ1-4; D gene unclear. CDR3 length equals 11 residues. Germline CDR1 reads DFQATT; CDR2 reads SNEGSKA (reference sequence). The V end lost 2 bases, the J end lost 8 bases, and 6 bases lay between the germline ends. CDR3 bases: TGCAGTGCTAGACTTCAGGAAAAACTGTTTTTT. It is translated as CSARLQEKLFF.